Sequencing of this TCR beta chain was carried out in a study of beta chain features in type 1 diabetes. The entirety of the isolated RNA underwent reverse transcription, so expressed TCRB transcripts were sequenced. The assay was immunoSEQ multiplex PCR, and TCRdb's table has in-frame clones only and misses some. There are around 340,000 clones in the sample; about 18% occur only once, and approximately 0.046% lies in the top ten. This CDR3 contains 11 residues. CDR1 and CDR2 from the germline V gene are SEHNR and FQNEAQ (reference sequence). V was clipped by 5 bases and J by 5 bases, with 5 bases between them.

This sequence originates from a woman in her late teens or twenties in good health. Sequencing was done on a sample of naive CD4+ T cells from blood. The rearrangement uses TRBV7-9 and TRBJ2-3; D not resolved. CDR3: CASSIQDTQYF. CDR3 DNA: TGTGCCAGCAGCATACAAGATACGCAGTATTTT.